This T cell receptor beta chain was recorded in a study of blood T cells in healthy people across ages. Study observations and caveats: Per million T cells, the diversity of TCR beta decreased roughly linearly as age advanced.

J lost 3 bases, V lost 2 bases, and 7 bases had no gene match. CDR1 and CDR2 from the germline V gene are SEHNR and FQNEAQ (reference sequence). The CDR3 is 16 amino acids. Sample-barcoded 5' priming and a J-beta primer mix drove a second PCR of 7 to 11 cycles. TCRdb reprocessed the 5' RACE reads via MiXCR and lists one record per CDR3 protein. The sample holds about 970,000 distinct CDR3 sequences, just over 50% seen once. With regard to this clonotype: Its antigen is not identified.

This TCR was recovered from a woman aged 60-70 years in good health. Sequenced sample: blood. V and J are TRBV7-9 and TRBJ2-3; 8 nucleotides align to TRBD1. The CDR3 nucleotides read TGTGCCAGCAGCTTATTCAGGGGGCAATTAACAGATACGCAGTATTTT. The encoded protein is CASSLFRGQLTDTQYF.